Presented here are 23 T cell receptor beta chains from one specimen sequenced in a study of T cells in localized non-small cell lung cancer. The table came from immunoSEQ multiplex PCR; TCRdb's copy has only in-frame clones and leaves some out. The repertoire holds almost 30,000 clones, with more than 75% as singletons. Sequencing used peripheral blood, obtained before any cancer treatment. Receptors originate from a female donor of 60 years or more with stage III squamous cell lung carcinoma.

For the CDR3, the DNA is TGTGCCAGTAGTAACCAGAGGGAGACCCAGTACTTC. This gives the protein CASSNQRETQYF. The rearrangement links TRBV19 to TRBJ2-5; D is unclear. The germline V and J ends were trimmed by 4 bases and 5 bases, with 8 bases remaining between them. Germline V gene sequence: CDR1 LNHDA, CDR2 SQIVND (reference sequence). The CDR3 has 12 residues.

The CDR3 sequence: CSSLLRDRGLSYEQYF. The CDR3 DNA reads as TGCAGCTCGCTGCTCCGGGACAGGGGATTAAGCTACGAGCAGTACTTC. This chain connects TRBV29-1 to TRBJ2-7; TRBD1 agrees at 10 bases. The V gene end was trimmed by 8 bases and the J gene end by 3 bases; junction bases not matched to a gene: 16. The germline CDR1 and CDR2 sequences are SQVTM and ANQGSEA. CDR3 length: 16 residues.

This chain links TRBV7-9 with TRBJ2-7, with a possible D match to TRBD1 (6 bases). In germline, CDR1 is SEHNR, CDR2 FQNEAQ (reference sequence). V dropped 8 bases and J dropped 1 base, with 15 bases sitting between them. The CDR3 has 14 residues. CDR3 sequence reads: CASGWGQQSYEQYF. The CDR3 DNA reads as TGTGCCAGCGGCTGGGGGCAGCAATCCTACGAGCAGTACTTC.

The table lists this clone with a few counts. This chain links TRBV28 with TRBJ2-3; the D call may be TRBD1 or TRBD2 (5 bases each). CDR3 size: 14 residues. CDR1 MDHEN and CDR2 SYDVKM come from the germline V gene. The V end was cut by 8 bases, the J end by 6 bases, with 18 bases between. The CDR3 spells CASRPLTRGDTQYF. DNA of the CDR3: TGTGCCAGCCGACCCCTCACTAGGGGCGATACGCAGTATTTT.

The chain combines TRBV6-6 with TRBJ1-1; D remains unclear. This CDR3 has 11 residues. The germline V gene encodes CDR1 MNHNY and CDR2 SVGAGI (reference sequence). Trimming left V 7 bases short and J 8 bases short, with 11 bases between. CDR3 region: CASILRGEAFF. CDR3 bases: TGTGCCAGCATCTTAAGAGGGGAAGCTTTCTTT.

The rearrangement links TRBV28 to TRBJ2-3, with 10 positions matching TRBD2. The V gene's germline CDR1 is MDHEN and CDR2 SYDVKM. J lost 1 base, V lost 5 bases, and 12 bases had no gene match. The CDR3 runs 18 residues. CDR3 nucleotide sequence: TGTGCCAGCAGTCCAGGACATGGGCTAGCGGGAGGCACAGATACGCAGTATTTT. This encodes CASSPGHGLAGGTDTQYF.

A single count supports this clone. CDR3 residues: CASSLGQGFHEQYF. CDR3 bases: TGTGCCAGCAGCCTCGGACAGGGATTCCACGAGCAGTACTTC. The rearrangement uses TRBV14 and TRBJ2-7; 8 bases agree with TRBD1. The CDR3 loop spans 14 amino acids. Germline lookup yields CDR1 SGHDN and CDR2 FVKESK. V shed 4 bases, J shed 5 bases, and the junction held 7 bases outside the gene matches.

The rearrangement uses TRBV4-3 and TRBJ2-2; 7 nucleotides match TRBD1. There are 18 residues in the CDR3. The ends lost 3 bases at V and 1 base at J; junction bases unmatched: 11. CDR1 LGHNA and CDR2 YSLEER come from the germline V gene. The CDR3, as DNA: TGCGCCAGCAGCCAGTTACCGGGACAGAACTTGAACACCGGGGAGCTGTTTTTT. Encoded protein: CASSQLPGQNLNTGELFF.

V usage is TRBV5-1 and J usage is TRBJ2-7, with 12 bases matching TRBD2. CDR1 and CDR2 (germline): SGHRS, YFSETQ. CDR3 length: 16 residues. Losses at the gene ends were 0 bases for V and 4 bases for J; bases not matched to a gene: 5. DNA for the CDR3: TGCGCCAGCAGCTTGGGCCAGACTAGCGGGAGTTACGAGCAGTACTTC. It specifies CASSLGQTSGSYEQYF.

The chain has TRBV5-6 and TRBJ2-7; 8 nucleotides match TRBD1. With 4 bases clipped from V and 4 bases from J, the junction kept 7 bases outside the gene matches. CDR1 and CDR2 from the germline V gene are SGHDT and YYEEEE. CDR3 length equals 14 residues. This chain's CDR3 is CASSKTGAVYEQYF. The DNA of the CDR3 is TGTGCCAGCAGCAAGACAGGGGCGGTTTACGAGCAGTACTTC.

For this clone: One end of the junction varies from germline; a read error may be responsible. The rearrangement joins TRBV14 to TRBJ2-7; D gene ambiguous. The germline CDR1 and CDR2 sequences are SGHDN and FVKESK. CDR3 length: 15 amino acids. The CDR3 coding sequence is TGTGCCAACAGCCAAGGCCCGGCCGGACCCTACGAGCAGTACTTC. Protein product: CANSQGPAGPYEQYF.

The rearrangement joins TRBV7-2 to TRBJ1-1; TRBD1 is a possible D gene (6 bases). There are 15 residues in the CDR3. Looked up from germline, CDR1 is SGHTA and CDR2 is FQGNSA. With 4 bases removed from V and 4 bases from J, the gap between germline ends came to 16 bases. The CDR3 sequence is CASSSGGGVGTEAFF. CDR3 DNA: TGTGCCAGCAGCTCGGGTGGGGGCGTGGGCACTGAAGCTTTCTTT.

For this clone: The CDR3 ends on some other residue instead of the conserved phenylalanine or tryptophan, so this is likely a read error. It is unclear where the CDR3 begins or ends on the DNA, so no DNA is shown, and the CDR3 is as TCRdb lists it. The chain joins TRBV30 to TRBJ2-3; the table's TRBD2 call for D was not verified on the DNA. The V gene's germline CDR1 is GTSNPN and CDR2 SVGIG (reference sequence). The CDR3 adds up to 12 amino acids, both ends counted. The CDR3 loop reads CAWSVLAGSLKI.

V usage is TRBV27 and J usage is TRBJ2-2; D call uncertain. V gave up 0 bases and J gave up 6 bases, with 8 bases separating them. This CDR3 has 14 residues. The germline V gene encodes CDR1 MNHEY and CDR2 SMNVEV (reference sequence). CDR3 coding DNA: TGTGCCAGCAGTTTATCGGCTGGGCCCGGGGAGCTGTTTTTT. This codes for CASSLSAGPGELFF.

This chain connects TRBV6-5 to TRBJ1-2; 7 bases map to TRBD1. Germline CDR1 MNHEY, CDR2 SVGAGI. Trimming removed 7 bases from V and 7 bases from J; junction bases left unmatched: 6. This CDR3 has 12 residues. The DNA of the CDR3 is TGTGCCAGCAACCGACAGGGAAGTGGCTACACCTTC. It codes for CASNRQGSGYTF.

This chain joins TRBV30 and TRBJ1-1; a possible D gene is TRBD1 (5 bases). Looked up from germline, CDR1 is GTSNPN and CDR2 is SVGIG (reference sequence). With 3 bases removed from V and 5 bases from J, the gap between germline ends came to 13 bases. The CDR3 covers 13 residues. CDR3 amino acids: CAWRQVSGTEAFF. In DNA form, the CDR3 reads TGTGCCTGGAGACAGGTCTCAGGGACTGAAGCTTTCTTT.

The chain combines TRBV7-9 with TRBJ2-7; 13 bases agree with TRBD2. V lost 4 bases, J lost 2 bases, and 2 bases stayed unmatched. This CDR3 has 15 residues. CDR1 is SEHNR and CDR2 is FQNEAQ in the germline V gene (reference sequence). The CDR3 DNA sequence: TGTGCCAGCAGCTACGGACTAGCGGGAGCCTACGAGCAGTACTTC. It is translated as CASSYGLAGAYEQYF.

V and J are TRBV4-1 and TRBJ2-5; the match to TRBD2 covers 10 bases. In germline, CDR1 is MGHRA, CDR2 YSYEKL. V was clipped by 1 base and J by 4 bases; unmatched bases: 12. The CDR3 has 18 amino acids. In DNA, the CDR3 is TGCGCCAGCAGCCAAGTCCGATCCAGCGGGAGGGTCGGAGAGACCCAGTACTTC. This gives the protein CASSQVRSSGRVGETQYF.

J is TRBJ1-5 and V is TRBV5-6; D unclear. CDR3 length: 15 residues. V lost 3 bases and J 2 bases, leaving 12 bases between the germline ends. Germline-derived CDR1 and CDR2 are SGHDT and YYEEEE. CDR3 region: CASSSNTGGNQPQHF. CDR3 nucleotides: TGTGCCAGCAGCTCAAATACCGGTGGCAATCAGCCCCAGCATTTT.

The gene calls are TRBV7-8 and TRBJ2-5; 13 nucleotides line up with TRBD2. The CDR3 is 19 amino acids. Germline V CDR1 and CDR2: SGHVS, FQNEAQ. V lost 4 bases and J lost 3; bases outside the gene matches: 14. The CDR3 coding sequence is TGTGCCAGCAGCTGGCCTATAGAGACTGGACTAGCGGGGGAAGAGACCCAGTACTTC. Its protein is CASSWPIETGLAGEETQYF.

The rearrangement uses TRBV28 and TRBJ1-2; a weak D match, TRBD1 (6 bases). The CDR3 extends over 12 amino acids. Per the germline V gene, CDR1 is MDHEN and CDR2 is SYDVKM. V dropped 8 bases and J dropped 4 bases, with 11 bases sitting between them. The CDR3 DNA follows: TGTGCCAGCGGGGGCCATCTCTATGGCTACACCTTC. Amino acids: CASGGHLYGYTF.

The chain uses TRBV5-4 and TRBJ2-2; 10 bases are a match to TRBD2. This CDR3 is built from 16 residues. Trimming took 4 bases from V and 2 from J; bases not matched to a gene: 5. Germline lookup yields CDR1 SGHNT and CDR2 YYREEE (reference sequence). CDR3 nucleotide sequence: TGTGCCAGCAGCACGGGACTAGCGATAAACACCGGGGAGCTGTTTTTT. Protein product: CASSTGLAINTGELFF.

In regard to this clone: This specimen includes other DNA sequences encoding the same CDR3. V is TRBV5-6 and J is TRBJ2-7; no clear D. CDR3 length: 14 amino acids. The V and J ends lost 0 bases and 2 bases respectively, with 9 bases between them. CDR1 and CDR2 from the germline V gene are SGHDT and YYEEEE. The chain's CDR3 is CASSLAGSAYEQYF. The CDR3 DNA follows: TGTGCCAGCAGCTTGGCCGGGTCGGCCTACGAGCAGTACTTC.